The 21 T cell receptor beta chains given below trace back to one sample, sequenced in a study of CD8+ T cells in alopecia areata. Sequencing templates came from extracted RNA that was reverse transcribed into cDNA. Assay used: immunoSEQ multiplex PCR; TCRdb lists only in-frame clones, some missing. The top ten clones hold roughly 13% of a sample with around 200,000 clones, around 50% of them seen once. Treatment reported: oral pan-JAK inhibitor, 5-10 mg twice daily. The input for sequencing was CD8+ T cells sorted from blood, taken at week 24, from a patient treated with tofacitinib. The receptor set was obtained from a human donor with alopecia areata.

This chain joins TRBV25-1 and TRBJ1-2; D call uncertain. The germline V and J ends were trimmed by 5 bases and 4 bases, with 8 bases remaining between them. This CDR3 spans 12 amino acids. Germline V gives CDR1 MGHDK, CDR2 SYGVNS. CDR3 sequence: CASSTGIYGYTF. CDR3 DNA: TGTGCCAGCAGTACGGGGATCTATGGCTACACCTTC.

The chain uses TRBV6-1 and TRBJ2-5; possibly TRBD1 or TRBD2 for D (5 bases each). The CDR3 has 15 residues. Between the trimmed V and J ends, which lost 0 bases and 2 bases, there was a span of 10 bases. The germline V gene encodes CDR1 MNHNS and CDR2 SASEGT. CDR3 loop: CASSEAGTVQETQYF. The CDR3 DNA is TGTGCCAGCAGTGAAGCGGGGACGGTGCAAGAGACCCAGTACTTC.

V gene TRBV29-1 combines with J gene TRBJ1-2; no firm D call. V shed 3 bases and J shed 3 bases, with 11 bases lying between them. Germline loops: CDR1 SQVTM, CDR2 ANQGSEA. The CDR3 is 13 amino acids. CDR3 sequence reads: CSVDPLTHYGYTF. CDR3 in DNA: TGCAGCGTTGATCCCCTAACACACTATGGCTACACCTTC. The variable domain in full, with the rest retrieved from reference TRBV29-1 and TRBJ1-2, is SAVISQKPSRDICQRGTSLTIQCQVDSQVTMMFWYRQQPGQSLTLIATANQGSEATYESGFVIDKFPISRPNLTFSTLTVSNMSPEDSSIYLCSVDPLTHYGYTFGSGTRLTVV.

The V gene is TRBV7-9, the J gene TRBJ1-5, with 9 bases fitting TRBD1. The length of the CDR3 is 15 residues. J gave up 4 bases and V 5 bases, and 6 bases lay outside the gene matches. Germline values: CDR1 SEHNR, CDR2 FQNEAQ (reference sequence). This CDR3 reads CASSPQGAGNQPQHF. CDR3 nucleotides: TGTGCCAGCAGCCCACAGGGGGCTGGTAATCAGCCCCAGCATTTT.

This clone was picked up a small number of times. J is TRBJ2-7 and V is TRBV19; TRBD2 aligns across 11 bases. CDR3 length equals 14 residues. Germline lookup yields CDR1 LNHDA and CDR2 SQIVND (reference sequence). V lost 4 bases, J lost 2 bases, and 1 base stayed unmatched. CDR3 loop: CASSSSGGAYEQYF. The CDR3 nucleotides are TGTGCCAGTAGTAGTAGCGGGGGGGCCTACGAGCAGTACTTC.

The chain combines TRBV4-1 with TRBJ1-1; D uncertain. CDR1 is MGHRA and CDR2 is YSYEKL in the germline V gene. The CDR3 covers 15 residues. Trimming cost V 0 bases and J 5 bases, with 13 bases left between them. The CDR3 coding sequence is TGCGCCAGCAGCCAAGACCAGACCTATCGGACTGAAGCTTTCTTT. This translates into CASSQDQTYRTEAFF.

The DNA of the CDR3 is TGCGCCAGCAGCTTGTCTCTAGCGGGGGCACAAGAGACCCAGTACTTC. Residues: CASSLSLAGAQETQYF. The chain links TRBV5-1 to TRBJ2-5; TRBD2 aligns across 10 bases. V lost 1 base, J lost 2 bases, and 5 bases stayed unmatched. This CDR3 has 16 residues. Germline CDR1 is SGHRS and CDR2 is YFSETQ. The full variable domain, its missing parts supplied by reference TRBV5-1 and TRBJ2-5, is KAGVTQTPRYLIKTRGQQVTLSCSPISGHRSVSWYQQTPGQGLQFLFEYFSETQRNKGNFPGRFSGRQFSNSRSEMNVSTLELGDSALYLCASSLSLAGAQETQYFGPGTRLLVL.

The rearrangement joins TRBV6-1 to TRBJ2-4, with 7 nucleotides matching TRBD1. CDR3 size: 13 residues. J lost 9 bases, V lost 6 bases, and 8 bases had no gene match. The germline gives CDR1 MNHNS, CDR2 SASEGT. The CDR3 sequence is CASSEPGQSIQYF. The CDR3 DNA sequence: TGTGCCAGCAGCGAACCGGGACAGTCCATTCAGTACTTC.

The chain combines TRBV5-1 with TRBJ2-7; D is unclear. The CDR3 extends over 12 amino acids. Trimming cost V 5 bases and J 2 bases, with 8 bases left between them. CDR1 and CDR2 from the germline V gene are SGHRS and YFSETQ. The CDR3 region has the DNA TGCGCCAGCAGTCGAGTTCCCTACGAGCAGTACTTC. This translates into CASSRVPYEQYF.

The chain joins TRBV4-2 to TRBJ1-5, with D perhaps matching TRBD1 (5 bases). Germline loops: CDR1 LGHNA, CDR2 YNFKEQ. V lost 2 bases and J lost 0, with 26 bases in between. The CDR3 is made up of 21 amino acids. In DNA form, the CDR3 reads TGTGCCAGCAGCCAAACTCCCTCGGTGGGGTACGGGGGATATAGCAATCAGCCCCAGCATTTT. Its translation: CASSQTPSVGYGGYSNQPQHF.

This chain uses TRBV30 with TRBJ2-5, with a possible D match to TRBD1 (6 bases). The germline CDR1 and CDR2 sequences are GTSNPN and SVGIG (reference sequence). V was cut by 0 bases and J by 1 base, with 9 bases left in between. The CDR3 covers 14 residues. CDR3 sequence: CAWSVLDSQETQYF. The CDR3 coding sequence is TGTGCCTGGAGTGTACTGGACAGCCAAGAGACCCAGTACTTC.

This clone was picked up a small number of times. The rearrangement links TRBV9 to TRBJ1-6, with 12 bases fitting TRBD1. V dropped 3 bases and J dropped 9; count of bases not matched to a gene: 4. Germline assignment: CDR1 SGDLS and CDR2 YYNGEE. The CDR3 runs 15 residues. CDR3 in amino acids: CASSAGTGGFSPLHF. DNA for the CDR3: TGTGCCAGCAGCGCCGGGACAGGGGGCTTTTCACCCCTCCACTTT.

For the CDR3, the DNA is TGTGCCAGCAGCGTTCCTACTGCCGGGACAAAGCATGATGAGCAGTTCTTC. This encodes CASSVPTAGTKHDEQFF. The chain employs TRBV9 and TRBJ2-1; perhaps TRBD1 as D (6 bases). The CDR3 length is 17 residues. Germline loops: CDR1 SGDLS, CDR2 YYNGEE. Trimming pared 2 bases from V and 8 bases from J, leaving 23 bases between.

CDR3 amino acids: CASSQGQLNTEAFF. In DNA, the CDR3 is TGCGCCAGCAGCCAGGGACAGCTGAACACTGAAGCTTTCTTT. The chain links TRBV4-1 to TRBJ1-1; 7 positions match TRBD1. The junction had 1 base not matched to a gene; V was cut back by 3 bases and J by 0 bases. The CDR3 is 14 residues long. Germline V CDR1 and CDR2: MGHRA, YSYEKL.

CDR3 in DNA: TGTGCCAGCAGTAGAGGGACAGGATACGCCTACGAGCAGTACTTC. Protein product: CASSRGTGYAYEQYF. The V and J genes are TRBV27 and TRBJ2-7, with TRBD1 matching 8 bases. V lost 5 bases, J lost 2 bases, and 8 bases stayed unmatched. Germline V gene data show CDR1 as MNHEY and CDR2 as SMNVEV (reference sequence). CDR3 length equals 15 residues.

The chain uses TRBV15 and TRBJ2-1; unclear D gene. This CDR3 region has 12 residues. Germline V CDR1 and CDR2: LNHNV, YYDKDF (reference sequence). V lost 0 bases to trimming and J lost 10 bases, with 7 bases between them. Written as DNA, the CDR3 is TGTGCCACCAGCAGAGACTTACGGGAGCAGTTCTTC. It encodes CATSRDLREQFF.

The chain links TRBV6-5 to TRBJ1-5, with a tentative D call TRBD1 (5 bases). The CDR3 totals 16 residues. The germline V gene encodes CDR1 MNHEY and CDR2 SVGAGI. Between the trimmed V and J ends, which lost 2 bases and 6 bases, there was a span of 17 bases. The CDR3 reads CASSYGPLGGGQPQHF. CDR3 DNA sequence: TGTGCCAGCAGTTACGGCCCCCTGGGGGGAGGTCAGCCCCAGCATTTT.

This chain uses TRBV10-2 with TRBJ2-3, with no clear D. Trimming stripped 6 bases from V and 3 bases from J, with 10 bases between. The CDR3 covers 13 residues. Germline loops: CDR1 WSHSY, CDR2 SAAADI. The CDR3 DNA follows: TGCGCCAGCAGCGTTGCCCAGACAGATACGCAGTATTTT. Translating gives CASSVAQTDTQYF.

This chain connects TRBV4-1 to TRBJ2-3; TRBD2 aligns across 8 bases. Germline loops: CDR1 MGHRA, CDR2 YSYEKL. The trim removed 1 base at V and 0 bases at J, leaving 0 bases unmatched. The CDR3 runs to 15 residues. The CDR3 loop reads CASSQGGGSTDTQYF. For the CDR3, the DNA is TGCGCCAGCAGCCAAGGCGGGGGGAGCACAGATACGCAGTATTTT.

CDR3 protein: CASSGLVGQRLYEQYF. In DNA, the CDR3 is TGTGCCAGCAGTGGATTGGTGGGACAGAGACTCTACGAGCAGTACTTC. The chain carries TRBV2 and TRBJ2-7; 7 nucleotides line up with TRBD1. Per the germline V gene, CDR1 is SNHLY and CDR2 is FYNNEI. This CDR3 spans 16 amino acids. Unmatched junction bases numbered 12, after V lost 4 bases and J lost 3 bases.

The chain links TRBV11-3 to TRBJ2-3; possible D gene TRBD2, 6 bases. V was shortened by 3 bases and J by 2 bases, with 12 bases between the two germline ends. Germline V gives CDR1 SGHNT, CDR2 YENEEA. The CDR3 is made up of 15 amino acids. The CDR3 reads CASSFGAGDTDTQYF. DNA of the CDR3: TGTGCCAGCAGCTTTGGAGCGGGCGACACAGATACGCAGTATTTT.